A selection of T cell receptor beta chains follows, all from one sample in a study of blood T cell repertoires in COVID-19. TCRdb keeps only in-frame clones here, not all; method: immunoSEQ multiplex PCR. This sample has about 160,000 clones, with around 87% found just once. Specimen: PBMCs or T cells enriched from blood (not recorded which). These receptors were obtained from a woman in her forties or fifties who had recovered from COVID-19. Both conserved end residues are part of each CDR3. The order of the fields is J gene, clone size, V gene, D gene, CDR3 protein, CDR3 DNA. The D gene is left open where the match is weak. Clone size is not always given. Where it is, it says once, few, many or a class for expanded clones.

>TRBJ1-1|NA|TRBV30|NA
CAWGGWAEAFF
TGTGCCTGGGGGGGCTGGGCGGAAGCTTTCTTT
>TRBJ2-4|NA|TRBV11-2|TRBD1
CASSQTLDREQYF
TGTGCCAGCAGCCAGACCCTGGACAGGGAACAGTACTTC
>TRBJ2-3|NA|TRBV4-1|NA
CASSQDPGTGVQYF
TGCGCCAGCAGCCAAGACCCGGGGACTGGGGTGCAGTATTTT
>TRBJ1-6|NA|TRBV7-2|NA
CASKGLFNSPLHF
TGTGCCAGTAAGGGACTGTTTAATTCACCCCTCCACTTT
>TRBJ2-7|NA|TRBV21-1|NA
CASSKVPGRYEQYF
TGTGCCAGCAGCAAAGTTCCAGGGAGGTACGAGCAGTACTTC
>TRBJ1-1|NA|TRBV6-5|NA
CASSYRGDLTEAFF
TGTGCCAGCAGTTACCGGGGGGACTTAACTGAAGCTTTCTTT
>TRBJ2-1|NA|TRBV4-3|TRBD1
CASSQRAGTGGWNEQFF
TGCGCCAGCAGCCAGCGAGCCGGGACAGGGGGCTGGAATGAGCAGTTCTTC
>TRBJ1-5|NA|TRBV7-2|TRBD1
CASSFAGGSNQPQHF
TGTGCCAGCAGCTTTGCAGGGGGAAGCAATCAGCCCCAGCATTTT
>TRBJ1-3|NA|TRBV6-5|NA
CASSYSGRAGNTIYF
TGTGCCAGCAGTTACTCGGGCAGGGCTGGAAACACCATATATTTT
>TRBJ1-5|NA|TRBV3-1/TRBV3-2|TRBD1
CASSHCRGSNQPQHF
TGTGCCAGCAGCCACTGCAGGGGGAGCAATCAGCCCCAGCATTTT
>TRBJ1-2|NA|TRBV7-9|NA
CASSTNQGFYGYTF
TGTGCCAGCAGCACAAATCAGGGGTTCTATGGCTACACCTTC
>TRBJ1-4|NA|TRBV6-2/TRBV6-3|TRBD1
CASSFRTGGEKLFF
TGTGCCAGCAGTTTCAGGACAGGTGGCGAAAAACTGTTTTTT
>TRBJ2-7|NA|TRBV6-2/TRBV6-3|NA
CASSLERYEQYF
TGTGCCAGCAGTTTGGAGAGGTACGAGCAGTACTTC
>TRBJ2-5|NA|TRBV7-3|TRBD2
CASRPTGTRHQETQYF
TGTGCCAGCAGACCGACCGGGACTAGGCATCAAGAGACCCAGTACTTC
>TRBJ1-1|NA|TRBV4-1|TRBD1
CASNRGQSNTEAFF
TGCGCCAGCAACAGGGGACAGTCGAACACTGAAGCTTTCTTT
>TRBJ2-2|NA|TRBV5-1|NA
CASQEQDPGELFF
TGCGCCAGCCAAGAACAGGATCCCGGGGAGCTGTTTTTT
>TRBJ1-1|NA|TRBV9|NA
CASSVGAGTNTEAFF
TGTGCCAGCAGCGTAGGGGCAGGAACGAACACTGAAGCTTTCTTT
>TRBJ1-6|NA|TRBV7-8|NA
CASSLGGLGDSPLHF
TGTGCCAGCAGCTTGGGGGGGCTAGGTGATTCACCCCTCCACTTT
>TRBJ2-7|once|TRBV12-3/TRBV12-4|NA
CASSFGESEQYF
TGTGCCAGCAGTTTTGGAGAATCCGAGCAGTACTTC
>TRBJ1-1|few|TRBV19|TRBD1
CASSGQGLNTEAFF
TGTGCCAGTAGTGGACAGGGGCTGAACACTGAAGCTTTCTTT
>TRBJ1-1|NA|TRBV19|TRBD1
CASSIGTGGDTEAFF
TGTGCCAGTAGTATAGGGACAGGGGGGGACACTGAAGCTTTCTTT
>TRBJ1-2|NA|TRBV18|TRBD1
CASSYDRGDYGYTF
TGTGCCAGTTCTTACGACAGGGGCGACTATGGCTACACCTTC
>TRBJ1-1|NA|TRBV11-3|NA
CASSLDPTGKAFF
TGTGCCAGCAGCTTAGATCCCACAGGAAAAGCTTTCTTT
>TRBJ2-7|NA|TRBV7-2|NA
CASSFHPAYEQYF
TGTGCCAGCAGCTTTCACCCAGCCTACGAGCAGTACTTC
>TRBJ1-2|once|TRBV19|TRBD1
CASTSLRDRGKNYGYTF
TGTGCCAGTACCTCCCTCCGGGACAGGGGAAAGAACTATGGCTACACCTTC
>TRBJ1-1|once|TRBV7-2|NA
CASSSGYTEAFF
TGTGCCAGCAGCTCAGGTTACACTGAAGCTTTCTTT
>TRBJ1-3|NA|TRBV7-9|NA
CASSAPGNSFSGNTIYF
TGTGCCAGCAGCGCGCCAGGGAACTCATTCTCTGGAAACACCATATATTTT
>TRBJ1-5|NA|TRBV9|TRBD1
CASSGPGTGANQPQHF
TGTGCCAGCAGCGGACCCGGGACAGGGGCCAATCAGCCCCAGCATTTT
>TRBJ2-7|NA|TRBV19|NA
CASRGGGSYEQYF
TGTGCCAGTAGAGGGGGTGGCTCCTACGAGCAGTACTTC
>TRBJ2-3|NA|TRBV9|NA
CASSVSAGLGISTDTQYF
TGTGCCAGCAGCGTTTCAGCGGGCCTCGGCATTAGCACAGATACGCAGTATTTT
>TRBJ2-7|NA|TRBV18|TRBD1
CASSRGQGMLGQYF
TGTGCCAGCTCACGGGGACAGGGGATGTTGGGGCAGTACTTC
>TRBJ1-3|NA|TRBV6-5|NA
CASSYNGYSGNTIYF
TGTGCCAGCAGTTACAACGGGTACTCTGGAAACACCATATATTTT
>TRBJ1-6|NA|TRBV10-2|NA
CASTGGALGNSPLHF
TGCGCCAGCACGGGGGGGGCGTTAGGTAATTCACCCCTCCACTTT
>TRBJ1-2|once|TRBV6-5|NA
CASGDTSNYGYTF
TGTGCCAGCGGGGACACTTCTAACTATGGCTACACCTTC
>TRBJ2-2|NA|TRBV10-2|TRBD2
CASRISGGANTGELFF
TGCGCCAGCAGGATTAGCGGGGGGGCGAACACCGGGGAGCTGTTTTTT
>TRBJ1-1|NA|TRBV9|NA
CASSVGPTGVTEAFF
TGTGCCAGCAGCGTAGGACCTACAGGCGTCACTGAAGCTTTCTTT
>TRBJ2-2|NA|TRBV5-4|NA
CASSVPTGYTGELFF
TGTGCCAGCAGCGTCCCCACAGGGTACACCGGGGAGCTGTTTTTT
>TRBJ2-7|NA|TRBV6-6|TRBD2
CASRVAGGTYEQYF
TGTGCCAGCAGGGTAGCGGGGGGCACCTACGAGCAGTACTTC
>TRBJ1-6|NA|TRBV11-2|TRBD1
CASSPLTGRNSPLHF
TGTGCCAGCAGCCCCTTGACAGGGCGGAATTCACCCCTCCACTTT
>TRBJ1-1|NA|TRBV4-3|NA
CASSQVGGTEAFF
TGCGCCAGCAGCCAAGTAGGGGGTACTGAAGCTTTCTTT
>TRBJ2-5|NA|TRBV4-3|TRBD1
CASSQDDRGEETQYF
TGCGCCAGCAGCCAAGACGACAGGGGAGAAGAGACCCAGTACTTC
>TRBJ1-6|NA|TRBV6-5|TRBD1
CASRLDRGRSPLHF
TGTGCCAGCAGGTTGGACAGGGGGCGATCACCCCTCCACTTT
>TRBJ2-7|NA|TRBV3-1/TRBV3-2|TRBD2
CASSQKRGLATYEQYF
TGTGCCAGCAGCCAAAAGAGGGGACTAGCAACCTACGAGCAGTACTTC
>TRBJ1-2|NA|TRBV5-4|NA
CASSFGRERYTF
TGTGCCAGCAGCTTCGGCAGGGAACGCTACACCTTC
>TRBJ1-2|NA|TRBV29-1|NA
CSVEEASLAGGYTF
TGCAGCGTTGAAGAGGCCAGTCTAGCTGGTGGCTACACCTTC
>TRBJ1-1|NA|TRBV7-2|NA
CASSLASDRSTEAFF
TGTGCCAGCAGCTTAGCAAGCGACAGAAGCACTGAAGCTTTCTTT
>TRBJ1-4|NA|TRBV11-3|NA
CASSLLAATNEKLFF
TGTGCCAGCAGCTTACTCGCAGCAACTAATGAAAAACTGTTTTTT
>TRBJ1-1|NA|TRBV6-5|TRBD1
CASSRQGAENTEAFF
TGTGCCAGCAGTCGACAGGGGGCAGAGAACACTGAAGCTTTCTTT
>TRBJ2-7|NA|TRBV9|TRBD1
CASSVDRAREQYF
TGTGCCAGCAGCGTGGACAGGGCTCGCGAGCAGTACTTC
>TRBJ1-2|NA|TRBV11-3|NA
CATTGTGGGYTF
TGTGCTACGACTGGAACGGGGGGCGGCTACACCTTC